This T cell receptor beta chain was retrieved from a study of T cell changes during pregnancy in multiple sclerosis. CDR3 size: 14 residues. The V gene lost 6 bases and the J gene lost 3 bases, with 15 bases spanning the gap. Per the germline V gene, CDR1 is MNHEY and CDR2 is SMNVEV (reference sequence). Here immunoSEQ multiplex PCR was the method, and the copy in TCRdb shows in-frame clones only, minus some. This table has under 20,000 clones, nearly 90% appearing once. The clonotype was recovered from a female donor in good health, enrolled as a control in a pregnancy study. The V and J genes are TRBV27 and TRBJ2-7, with a weak D call TRBD1 (6 bases). Specimen: CD8+ T cells from peripheral blood mononuclear cells, collected in the second trimester of pregnancy. The CDR3 DNA sequence: TGTGCCAGCAGCCTAAGGGGACACCTCTACGAGCAGTACTTC. Its protein is CASSLRGHLYEQYF.